The 26 T cell receptor beta chains given below trace back to one sample, sequenced in a study of PD-1 blockade in classical Hodgkin lymphoma. Each patient's relapse followed autologous stem cell transplantation, and brentuximab vedotin exposure varied. Sequenced by immunoSEQ multiplex PCR; TCRdb stores in-frame clones only, minus some. In the table there are approximately 73,000 clones, about 93% of which are singletons. Material: peripheral blood mononuclear cells (PBMCs), obtained at baseline. These receptors were obtained from a human donor with classical Hodgkin lymphoma.

The gene calls are TRBV5-6 and TRBJ2-7; D is unresolved. Looked up from germline, CDR1 is SGHDT and CDR2 is YYEEEE. Trimming shortened V by 1 base and J by 3 bases, and 17 bases separated the two germline ends. This CDR3 is 16 amino acids long. The CDR3 here is CASSLSDHRPFYEQYF. CDR3 nucleotides: TGTGCCAGCAGCTTGTCAGACCACCGGCCTTTCTACGAGCAGTACTTC.

The gene calls are TRBV18 and TRBJ1-3; D not resolved. Per the germline V gene, CDR1 is KGHSH and CDR2 is LQKENI. Trimming took 0 bases from V and 4 from J, leaving 19 bases between them. The CDR3 consists of 18 residues. CDR3 DNA: TGTGCCAGCTCACCACCTGCTTTTATCCGAACTGGGGGAAACACCATATATTTT. Translating gives CASSPPAFIRTGGNTIYF.

The V and J genes are TRBV30 and TRBJ1-5, with a tentative D call TRBD1 (6 bases). Trimming took 4 bases from V and 2 from J, leaving 18 bases between them. The CDR3 runs to 16 residues. Germline CDR1 is GTSNPN and CDR2 is SVGIG (reference sequence). The CDR3 here is CAWTGGGPSRNQPQHF. The CDR3 region has the DNA TGTGCCTGGACTGGGGGCGGCCCCTCTCGCAATCAGCCCCAGCATTTT.

This rearrangement joins TRBV27 to TRBJ1-5; D is possibly TRBD1 (6 bases). CDR3 length equals 15 residues. The V gene lost 6 bases and the J gene lost 7 bases, with 19 bases spanning the gap. The germline V gene encodes CDR1 MNHEY and CDR2 SMNVEV (reference sequence). This CDR3 is CASRPGDRFGQPQHF. CDR3 sequence (DNA): TGTGCCAGCAGGCCCGGAGACAGGTTCGGCCAGCCCCAGCATTTT.

This clone has only a few counts. This rearrangement joins TRBV18 to TRBJ1-1; D ambiguous. CDR3 length: 12 residues. Germline CDR1 reads KGHSH; CDR2 reads LQKENI. V lost 3 bases and J 5 bases, leaving 7 bases between the germline ends. The CDR3: CASSPIGTEAFF. DNA for the CDR3: TGTGCCAGCTCACCCATAGGTACTGAAGCTTTCTTT.

The chain carries TRBV19 and TRBJ2-6; possibly TRBD2 for D (6 bases). CDR3 length: 14 amino acids. Germline loops: CDR1 LNHDA, CDR2 SQIVND (reference sequence). Trimming cost V 7 bases and J 4 bases, with 11 bases left between them. The CDR3 spells CASIGGVGANVLTF. As DNA, the CDR3 is TGTGCCAGTATCGGGGGAGTAGGGGCCAACGTCCTGACTTTC.

The rearrangement links TRBV4-1 to TRBJ1-5; no clear D gene. Germline V gene lookup returns CDR1 MGHRA and CDR2 YSYEKL. Trimming cost V 6 bases and J 6 bases, with 24 bases left between them. The CDR3 has 17 residues. In DNA form, the CDR3 reads TGCGCCAGCAGTCCCGAGATCGGAGTCCAGATCAGTCAGCCCCAGCATTTT. Translation gives CASSPEIGVQISQPQHF.

A remark on this clone: One end of the junction fails to match germline, which may point to a read error. The chain recombines TRBV19 with TRBJ2-7, with D hard to call. CDR1 LNHDA and CDR2 SQIVND come from the germline V gene (reference sequence). The CDR3 covers 15 residues. CDR3 nucleotide sequence: TGTGCCCACAAAGGCCGAATCCAAGCCTCCTATGAGCAGTACTTC. Protein: CAHKGRIQASYEQYF.

Of note for this clone: Other DNA sequences in this specimen translate into the identical CDR3. The chain combines TRBV10-3 with TRBJ1-2; no reliable D call. V lost 6 bases and J 6 bases, leaving 14 bases between the germline ends. This CDR3 is 13 amino acids long. Per germline, CDR1 ENHRY and CDR2 SYGVKD. The CDR3 is CAISKEGQDGYTF. For the CDR3, the DNA is TGTGCCATCAGCAAGGAGGGTCAGGATGGCTACACCTTC.

This chain uses TRBV5-1 with TRBJ1-1; D gene unclear. The V end was cut by 0 bases, the J end by 2 bases, with 8 bases between. The germline CDR1 and CDR2 sequences are SGHRS and YFSETQ. This CDR3 is built from 14 residues. This chain's CDR3 is CASSLVGGNTEAFF. CDR3 nucleotide sequence: TGCGCCAGCAGCTTGGTTGGCGGAAACACTGAAGCTTTCTTT.

CDR3 nucleotides: TGTGCCAGCAGCTTAGTCGGAGGGCAGCCCCAGCATTTT. Translation: CASSLVGGQPQHF. V is TRBV7-9 and J is TRBJ1-5; no clear D gene. The germline gives CDR1 SEHNR, CDR2 FQNEAQ (reference sequence). The CDR3 spans 13 residues. Trimming removed 1 base at V and 7 bases at J, with 8 bases between.

V is TRBV11-3 and J is TRBJ2-2, with 10 positions matching TRBD2. The CDR3 covers 17 residues. Germline V gives CDR1 SGHNT, CDR2 YENEEA. V trimming: 5 bases; J trimming: 5 bases; junction bases outside the gene matches: 11. In DNA form, the CDR3 reads TGTGCCAGCAGCCCCTCGTTAGCTAGCGGGGGAACCGGGGAGCTGTTTTTT. Its protein product is CASSPSLASGGTGELFF.

The rearrangement links TRBV7-7 to TRBJ2-5; 7 positions match TRBD1. This CDR3 is built from 14 residues. From germline, CDR1 is SSHAT and CDR2 FNYEAQ (reference sequence). J gave up 5 bases and V 5 bases, and 8 bases lay outside the gene matches. CDR3: CASSGTTGPETQYF. The CDR3 nucleotides read TGTGCCAGCAGCGGGACGACAGGGCCCGAGACCCAGTACTTC.

The V and J genes are TRBV10-3 and TRBJ2-7, with a tentative D call TRBD1 (5 bases). V lost 0 bases and J lost 7, with 10 bases in between. The CDR3 extends over 13 amino acids. The germline CDR1 and CDR2 sequences are ENHRY and SYGVKD. In DNA form, the CDR3 reads TGTGCCATCAGTGAGTCGTTGGGGCGGGAGCAGTACTTC. It is translated as CAISESLGREQYF.

This clone came up once. The V and J genes are TRBV29-1 and TRBJ2-3; the D is unclear. From germline, CDR1 is SQVTM and CDR2 ANQGSEA. This CDR3 is built from 15 residues. V shed 0 bases and J shed 5 bases, with 15 bases lying between them. CDR3 sequence: CSVEDLDKPQDTQYF. The CDR3 coding sequence is TGCAGCGTTGAAGATTTAGATAAACCACAAGATACGCAGTATTTT.

As concerns this clone: The CDR3 end shows no conserved phenylalanine or tryptophan, and so a read error is likely. V is TRBV9 and J is TRBJ2-7, with D possibly being TRBD2 (5 bases). In germline, CDR1 is SGDLS, CDR2 YYNGEE. V was pared by 0 bases and J by 2 bases, with 12 bases between. This CDR3 has 15 residues. This CDR3 is CASSVALGSAYEQYL. The CDR3 DNA reads as TGTGCCAGCAGCGTAGCCTTGGGGAGCGCCTACGAGCAGTACCTC.

J is TRBJ1-3 and V is TRBV6-5, with D possibly being TRBD1 (5 bases). The germline CDR1 and CDR2 sequences are MNHEY and SVGAGI. Deletions cut 0 bases from V and 0 bases from J, with 9 bases between. The CDR3 covers 16 residues. Here the CDR3 reads CASSYSIGTSGNTIYF. The CDR3, as DNA: TGTGCCAGCAGTTACTCGATTGGGACCTCTGGAAACACCATATATTTT.

The chain combines TRBV5-4 with TRBJ1-1; 8 nucleotides agree with TRBD1. The germline V gene has CDR1 SGHNT and CDR2 YYREEE (reference sequence). The CDR3 totals 14 residues. J lost 0 bases, V lost 6 bases, and 4 bases had no gene match. The DNA of the CDR3 is TGTGCCAGCACCCCACAGGGGGTGAACACTGAAGCTTTCTTT. Its translation is CASTPQGVNTEAFF.

This chain uses TRBV5-1 with TRBJ1-5, with TRBD1 as a possible D gene (6 bases). Deletions cut 0 bases from V and 1 base from J, with 11 bases between. Germline assignment: CDR1 SGHRS and CDR2 YFSETQ. The CDR3 spans 16 residues. The CDR3 protein is CASSLAGGGSNQPQHF. The CDR3 DNA reads as TGCGCCAGCAGCTTGGCGGGGGGCGGGAGCAATCAGCCCCAGCATTTT.

The rearrangement joins TRBV9 to TRBJ2-1; 8 bases agree with TRBD2. The germline CDR1 and CDR2 sequences are SGDLS and YYNGEE. V shed 3 bases, J shed 4 bases, and the junction held 12 bases outside the gene matches. This CDR3 is 17 amino acids long. The CDR3 loop is CASSALGVAGFYNEQFF. The CDR3 DNA reads as TGTGCCAGCAGCGCCCTTGGGGTAGCGGGATTTTACAATGAGCAGTTCTTC.

J is TRBJ2-1 and V is TRBV14, with D unclear. The CDR3 sequence is 12 residues long. With 4 bases removed from V and 8 bases from J, the gap between germline ends came to 9 bases. Per the germline V gene, CDR1 is SGHDN and CDR2 is FVKESK. The CDR3 DNA reads as TGTGCCAGCAGCCGTATTGTGGATGAGCAGTTCTTC. It codes for CASSRIVDEQFF.

The chain employs TRBV19 and TRBJ2-5, with D unresolved. The CDR3 is 13 residues long. The ends were cut back, 3 bases at V and 13 bases at J, with 18 bases in the middle. The germline V gene encodes CDR1 LNHDA and CDR2 SQIVND (reference sequence). The CDR3 here is CASSMGPAPLLYF. The CDR3 DNA sequence: TGTGCCAGTAGTATGGGCCCCGCACCCTTACTGTACTTC.

The chain employs TRBV19 and TRBJ2-7; D not resolved. This CDR3 is 15 amino acids long. Germline values: CDR1 LNHDA, CDR2 SQIVND (reference sequence). Trimming pared 3 bases from V and 2 bases from J, leaving 14 bases between. The CDR3 sequence: CASSIVAEIPYEQYF. Written as DNA, the CDR3 is TGTGCCAGTAGTATCGTGGCGGAAATTCCCTACGAGCAGTACTTC.

V and J are TRBV7-3 and TRBJ2-5; TRBD1 might be the D (6 bases). Germline V gives CDR1 SGHTA, CDR2 FQGTGA. Trimming removed 5 bases at V and 2 bases at J, with 15 bases between. The CDR3 is 15 amino acids. The chain's CDR3 is CASSQYTGKQETQYF. CDR3 nucleotides: TGTGCCAGCAGCCAATATACAGGGAAACAAGAGACCCAGTACTTC.

This chain uses TRBV18 with TRBJ1-4; D might be TRBD1 (5 bases). Trimming took 5 bases from V and 4 from J, leaving 17 bases between them. Germline V gives CDR1 KGHSH, CDR2 LQKENI. The CDR3 extends over 16 amino acids. The CDR3 loop is CASSEGKGVFNEKLFF. The CDR3 coding sequence is TGTGCCAGCTCAGAGGGGAAGGGCGTTTTTAATGAAAAACTGTTTTTT.

This rearrangement joins TRBV7-2 to TRBJ2-3, with D possibly TRBD2 on 6 matching bases. The length of the CDR3 is 15 residues. V dropped 1 base and J dropped 2 bases, with 10 bases sitting between them. The germline V gene encodes CDR1 SGHTA and CDR2 FQGNSA. The CDR3 sequence is CASSLGGKNTDTQYF. The CDR3 region has the DNA TGTGCCAGCAGCTTAGGCGGGAAAAACACAGATACGCAGTATTTT.